This passage covers 14 T cell receptor beta chains from one sample sequenced in a study of blood T cell repertoires in COVID-19. This table comes from immunoSEQ multiplex PCR, and its TCRdb copy is limited to in-frame clones, with some not included. The sample has fewer than 250,000 clones; 88% are singletons. What was sequenced was peripheral blood. These receptors originate from a man in his sixties or seventies with acute or convalescent COVID-19.

Turning to this clone: Other DNA sequences in the sample encode the same CDR3. The chain carries TRBV19 and TRBJ1-5, with a weak D call TRBD1 (5 bases). The V gene lost 2 bases and the J gene lost 6 bases, with 8 bases spanning the gap. CDR1 is LNHDA and CDR2 is SQIVND in the germline V gene (reference sequence). This CDR3 comprises 13 residues. The CDR3 bases are TGTGCCAGTAGTATACAGGGCGGTCAGCCCCAGCATTTT. Translating gives CASSIQGGQPQHF.

The V gene is TRBV18, the J gene TRBJ2-3; 9 bases align to TRBD2. Germline V gene data show CDR1 as KGHSH and CDR2 as LQKENI. The CDR3 consists of 16 residues. The V and J ends lost 3 bases and 1 base, in that order; junction bases with no gene match: 5. The CDR3: CASSPYLAGGTDTQYF. The DNA for the CDR3 is TGTGCCAGCTCACCTTACTTAGCGGGAGGCACAGATACGCAGTATTTT.

The rearrangement uses TRBV10-3 and TRBJ1-3, with unresolved D. The CDR3 loop spans 14 amino acids. The germline gives CDR1 ENHRY, CDR2 SYGVKD. Trimming took off 4 bases at V and 8 bases at J, with 15 bases between the two ends. The CDR3 nucleotides are TGTGCCATCAGTGCCGGGAGGGATGGGGACACCATATATTTT. Its protein product is CAISAGRDGDTIYF.

V gene TRBV2 combines with J gene TRBJ2-3, with 12 positions matching TRBD2. This CDR3 is built from 16 residues. V lost 5 bases, J lost 2 bases, and 5 bases stayed unmatched. Looked up from germline, CDR1 is SNHLY and CDR2 is FYNNEI. CDR3 nucleotide sequence: TGTGCCAGCAGTCAAACTAGCGGGAGGTTCACAGATACGCAGTATTTT. The encoded protein is CASSQTSGRFTDTQYF.

The gene calls are TRBV6-1 and TRBJ1-5; possibly TRBD1 for D (5 bases). V lost 1 base and J 6 bases, leaving 13 bases between the germline ends. This CDR3 comprises 15 residues. Germline CDR1 is MNHNS and CDR2 is SASEGT. Written as DNA, the CDR3 is TGTGCCAGCAGTGAAGTGGGCCAGGGACTTCAGCCCCAGCATTTT. Translated, it gives CASSEVGQGLQPQHF.

The chain recombines TRBV24-1 with TRBJ2-5; the match to TRBD2 covers 9 bases. J gave up 6 bases and V 1 base, and 5 bases lay outside the gene matches. Germline V CDR1 and CDR2: KGHDR, SFDVKD. The CDR3 totals 15 residues. CDR3 protein: CATSDLVAGVKTQYF. The CDR3 DNA reads as TGTGCCACCAGTGATTTAGTAGCGGGAGTTAAGACCCAGTACTTC.

This chain uses TRBV28 with TRBJ2-7; 15 bases match TRBD2. The CDR3 extends over 16 amino acids. V gave up 7 bases and J gave up 4 bases; unmatched junction bases: 8. Germline V gene data show CDR1 as MDHEN and CDR2 as SYDVKM. The chain's CDR3 is CASTGLAGGQGYEQYF. The CDR3 nucleotides read TGTGCCAGCACGGGACTAGCGGGAGGACAGGGTTACGAGCAGTACTTC.

The rearrangement joins TRBV5-6 to TRBJ1-5, with 7 bases matching TRBD1. From germline, CDR1 is SGHDT and CDR2 YYEEEE. This CDR3 is built from 14 residues. V gave up 4 bases and J gave up 4 bases; unmatched junction bases: 5. In DNA, the CDR3 is TGTGCCAGCAGCCCCAAGGGGGCAAATCAGCCCCAGCATTTT. Translation: CASSPKGANQPQHF.

In nucleotides, the CDR3 is TGTGCCACCACGCGCACGAACACCGGGGAGCTGTTTTTT. It translates to CATTRTNTGELFF. This chain connects TRBV27 to TRBJ2-2, with D hard to call. The germline gives CDR1 MNHEY, CDR2 SMNVEV (reference sequence). The CDR3 length is 13 residues. V was trimmed by 10 bases and J by 0 bases, leaving 9 bases between them.

The genes are TRBV4-1 and TRBJ2-3, with a tentative D call TRBD2 (6 bases). The CDR3 sequence is 16 residues long. Germline V gene data show CDR1 as MGHRA and CDR2 as YSYEKL. Trimming shortened V by 4 bases and J by 2 bases, and 16 bases separated the two germline ends. CDR3 nucleotide sequence: TGCGCCAGCAGCCGAGAGAGTGCGGGAAACACAGATACGCAGTATTTT. It is translated as CASSRESAGNTDTQYF.

The rearrangement joins TRBV7-3 to TRBJ2-2; the match to TRBD2 covers 8 bases. In germline, CDR1 is SGHTA, CDR2 FQGTGA. With V trimmed by 0 bases and J by 5 bases, 2 bases remained unmatched. The CDR3 covers 15 residues. In DNA, the CDR3 is TGTGCCAGCAGCTTAACTAGCGGGGCAACCGGGGAGCTGTTTTTT. Its protein product is CASSLTSGATGELFF.

The genes are TRBV6-5 and TRBJ2-2, with D possibly matching TRBD2 (5 bases). The CDR3 is 14 residues long. The ends were cut back, 6 bases at V and 4 bases at J, with 12 bases in the middle. The germline V gene has CDR1 MNHEY and CDR2 SVGAGI. This CDR3 is CASSPSEGTGELFF. The CDR3 DNA reads TGTGCCAGCAGCCCCTCCGAGGGCACCGGGGAGCTGTTTTTT.

The sample holds one count of this clone. The gene calls are TRBV2 and TRBJ1-1, with 8 bases lining up with TRBD1. This CDR3 is built from 15 residues. Unmatched junction bases numbered 9, after V lost 5 bases and J lost 4 bases. The germline CDR1 and CDR2 sequences are SNHLY and FYNNEI. The CDR3 spells CASSPLGDRGTEAFF. For the CDR3, the DNA is TGTGCCAGCAGTCCTCTGGGAGACAGGGGCACTGAAGCTTTCTTT.

The genes are TRBV7-8 and TRBJ1-2, with 7 bases matching TRBD1. Germline V gives CDR1 SGHVS, CDR2 FQNEAQ. V was pared by 5 bases and J by 7 bases, with 13 bases of the junction left unmatched. The CDR3 sequence is 15 residues long. CDR3 amino acids: CASSTRQGGVGGYTF. The CDR3 DNA follows: TGTGCCAGCAGCACCCGACAGGGCGGGGTGGGTGGCTACACCTTC.